Below are 31 T cell receptor beta chains sequenced from a single sample in a study of cytomegalovirus exposure and HLA in healthy donors. PCR involved 60 Vbeta and 13 Jbeta primers. Data came from immunoSEQ multiplex PCR; TCRdb stores just in-frame clones and leaves some out. Of about 120,000 clones listed, roughly 62% are singletons. The sequenced sample consisted of PBMCs. The source is a man aged 25 to 45 in good health and CMV-seropositive.

About this clone itself: This sample includes further DNA sequences coding for the same CDR3. The V and J genes are TRBV5-1 and TRBJ2-5, with 14 bases fitting TRBD2. Trimming at V came to 4 bases and at J to 1 base, leaving 6 bases not matched to a gene. Germline V CDR1 and CDR2: SGHRS, YFSETQ. This CDR3 contains 17 residues. CDR3 amino acids: CASSPGLAGGLQETQYF. The CDR3 DNA is TGCGCCAGCAGCCCTGGACTAGCGGGAGGCCTCCAAGAGACCCAGTACTTC.

This clone was seen only a few times. The rearrangement joins TRBV6-4 to TRBJ2-3; possibly TRBD1 for D (5 bases). The CDR3 contains 14 residues. CDR1 MRHNA and CDR2 SNTAGT come from the germline V gene. Trimming left V 4 bases short and J 0 bases short, with 8 bases between. The chain's CDR3 is CASSVGDSTDTQYF. The CDR3 DNA is TGTGCCAGCAGTGTAGGGGATAGCACAGATACGCAGTATTTT.

The rearrangement links TRBV5-1 to TRBJ2-7, with TRBD2 matching 10 bases. The V gene end was trimmed by 4 bases and the J gene end by 7 bases; junction bases not matched to a gene: 8. The CDR3 runs to 14 residues. The germline V gene has CDR1 SGHRS and CDR2 YFSETQ. CDR3 coding DNA: TGCGCCAGCAGCCCCGGGACTAGCGCTTTGGAGCAGTACTTC. Its protein is CASSPGTSALEQYF.

The chain carries TRBV5-6 and TRBJ2-1; the D gene is possibly TRBD1 (6 bases). Germline CDR1 and CDR2: SGHDT and YYEEEE. The ends were cut back, 2 bases at V and 5 bases at J, with 14 bases in the middle. The CDR3 spans 15 residues. The CDR3 DNA reads as TGTGCCAGCAGCTTCATGGGGGCGCGGAACAATGAGCAGTTCTTC. Residues: CASSFMGARNNEQFF.

This chain links TRBV28 with TRBJ2-2; no clear D. Per the germline V gene, CDR1 is MDHEN and CDR2 is SYDVKM. Trimming removed 1 base from V and 3 bases from J, with 12 bases in between. The CDR3 loop spans 16 amino acids. CDR3 protein: CASSLFARSDTGELFF. The CDR3 coding sequence is TGTGCCAGCAGTTTATTCGCTAGGTCAGACACCGGGGAGCTGTTTTTT.

The chain carries TRBV6-6 and TRBJ1-1; D gene ambiguous. This CDR3 is 12 amino acids long. Germline V gene lookup returns CDR1 MNHNY and CDR2 SVGAGI (reference sequence). Deletions cut 3 bases from V and 9 bases from J, with 11 bases between. The CDR3 DNA reads TGTGCCAGCAGTTATGACATTCGGAAAGCTTTCTTT. Translating it yields CASSYDIRKAFF.

The chain employs TRBV19 and TRBJ1-2, with TRBD1 as a possible D gene (5 bases). CDR3 size: 13 residues. V was pared by 5 bases and J by 3 bases, with 10 bases between. The V gene's germline CDR1 is LNHDA and CDR2 SQIVND (reference sequence). The CDR3 DNA reads as TGTGCCAGTAGTCGGAGGGGTGACTATGGCTACACCTTC. Encoded protein: CASSRRGDYGYTF. The full variable domain, rest sourced from reference TRBV19 and TRBJ1-2, is DGGITQSPKYLFRKEGQNVTLSCEQNLNHDAMYWYRQDPGQGLRLIYYSQIVNDFQKGDIAEGYSVSREKKESFPLTVTSAQKNPTAFYLCASSRRGDYGYTFGSGTRLTVV.

The CDR3 bases are TGTGCCAGCAGTCAGGGGACATACGAGCAGTACTTC. Amino acid sequence: CASSQGTYEQYF. The V call is TRBV6-6, the J call TRBJ2-7, with D perhaps matching TRBD1 (6 bases). Germline V gene lookup returns CDR1 MNHNY and CDR2 SVGAGI (reference sequence). Deletions cut 5 bases from V and 4 bases from J, with 9 bases between. The CDR3 runs 12 residues.

V is TRBV7-6 and J is TRBJ1-3, with a tentative D call TRBD1 (5 bases). This CDR3 region has 14 residues. V lost 5 bases and J 7 bases, leaving 15 bases between the germline ends. From germline, CDR1 is SGHVS and CDR2 FNYEAQ. In nucleotides, the CDR3 is TGTGCCAGCAGCCTATTTTATCCAGGGAACACCATATATTTT. This translates into CASSLFYPGNTIYF. The whole variable domain, filled in from reference TRBV7-6 and TRBJ1-3, reads GAGVSQSPRYKVTKRGQDVALRCDPISGHVSLYWYRQALGQGPEFLTYFNYEAQQDKSGLPNDRFSAERPEGSISTLTIQRTEQRDSAMYRCASSLFYPGNTIYFGEGSWLTVV.

The V gene is TRBV28, the J gene TRBJ1-5; 9 nucleotides agree with TRBD1. This CDR3 spans 17 amino acids. CDR1 is MDHEN, CDR2 SYDVKM, per germline. Trimming took 6 bases from V and 5 from J; bases not matched to a gene: 14. The CDR3 loop is CASSSPSGTGSDQPQHF. The CDR3 DNA follows: TGTGCCAGCAGCTCCCCCTCCGGGACAGGGAGCGATCAGCCCCAGCATTTT.

V usage is TRBV5-1 and J usage is TRBJ2-7; 9 nucleotides line up with TRBD1. Germline loops: CDR1 SGHRS, CDR2 YFSETQ. V lost 4 bases to trimming and J lost 11 bases; unmatched junction nucleotides: 7. There are 12 residues in the CDR3. CDR3 sequence (DNA): TGCGCCAGCAGCGCATACAGGGGGCTGGAGTACTTC. This gives the protein CASSAYRGLEYF.

With regard to this clone: The germline gene is not matched at one end of the junction; a read error may be the cause. The V and J genes are TRBV6-1 and TRBJ1-2, with D maybe TRBD1 (5 bases). The CDR3 is made up of 15 amino acids. Germline lookup yields CDR1 MNHNS and CDR2 SASEGT. The CDR3 DNA is TGTGCCAGCAGTGAAGCGGCGACCAGGGTTTATGGCTACCCCTTC. It codes for CASSEAATRVYGYPF.

The sample holds a few counts of this clone. The chain recombines TRBV6-6 with TRBJ1-1; D ambiguous. The CDR3 is 13 residues long. The V end was cut by 0 bases, the J end by 7 bases, with 9 bases between. Germline V gene lookup returns CDR1 MNHNY and CDR2 SVGAGI (reference sequence). CDR3 amino acids: CASSYSSRGEAFF. CDR3 nucleotides: TGTGCCAGCAGTTACTCGAGTCGGGGTGAAGCTTTCTTT.

This clone was seen a few times. The chain is built from TRBV27 and TRBJ2-7; 8 bases map to TRBD1. Germline V CDR1 and CDR2: MNHEY, SMNVEV (reference sequence). There are 15 residues in the CDR3. The ends lost 7 bases at V and 2 bases at J; junction bases unmatched: 10. CDR3 coding DNA: TGTGCCAGCACCCCGGACAGGGTGGGTACCTACGAGCAGTACTTC. Amino acids: CASTPDRVGTYEQYF.

This clone was detected only a few times. The chain employs TRBV11-3 and TRBJ2-2, with TRBD1 as a possible D gene (6 bases). Germline-derived CDR1 and CDR2 are SGHNT and YENEEA. This CDR3 is built from 16 residues. The V and J ends lost 5 bases and 1 base respectively, with 14 bases between them. CDR3 region: CASSPGQGQNTGELFF. The CDR3 bases are TGTGCCAGCAGCCCAGGTCAGGGACAGAACACCGGGGAGCTGTTTTTT. Variable domain in full (rest from reference TRBV11-3 and TRBJ2-2): EAGVVQSPRYKIIEKKQPVAFWCNPISGHNTLYWYLQNLGQGPELLIRYENEEAVDDSQLPKDRFSAERLKGVDSTLKIQPAELGDSAVYLCASSPGQGQNTGELFFGEGSRLTVL.

This clone was seen only once. This chain connects TRBV28 to TRBJ2-3; the match to TRBD1 covers 7 bases. The CDR3 runs 13 residues. Germline CDR1 MDHEN, CDR2 SYDVKM. V was pared by 10 bases and J by 1 base, with 5 bases of the junction left unmatched. CDR3 sequence (DNA): TGTGCCACCCACAGGGGTGGCACAGATACGCAGTATTTT. It encodes CATHRGGTDTQYF.

V usage is TRBV4-1 and J usage is TRBJ2-1, with TRBD2 matching 10 bases. This CDR3 spans 20 amino acids. The J segment lost 0 bases and the V segment lost 5 bases, leaving 16 bases of the junction unmatched. Germline assignment: CDR1 MGHRA and CDR2 YSYEKL. CDR3 amino acids: CASSKWGGLAALSSYNEQFF. The CDR3 nucleotides read TGCGCCAGCAGCAAATGGGGTGGACTAGCGGCACTGAGCTCCTACAATGAGCAGTTCTTC.

Only one count was recorded for this clone. The V gene is TRBV29-1, the J gene TRBJ1-2, with 8 nucleotides matching TRBD1. The germline V gene encodes CDR1 SQVTM and CDR2 ANQGSEA. J gave up 4 bases and V 3 bases, and 4 bases lay outside the gene matches. This CDR3 is 13 amino acids long. CDR3 sequence: CSVEARGLYGYTF. CDR3 nucleotides: TGCAGCGTTGAGGCCAGGGGGCTCTATGGCTACACCTTC. Full variable domain (outside the CDR3, taken from reference TRBV29-1 and TRBJ1-2): SAVISQKPSRDICQRGTSLTIQCQVDSQVTMMFWYRQQPGQSLTLIATANQGSEATYESGFVIDKFPISRPNLTFSTLTVSNMSPEDSSIYLCSVEARGLYGYTFGSGTRLTVV.

This chain uses TRBV6-6 with TRBJ2-1; D not certain. The CDR3 has 13 amino acids. Per germline, CDR1 MNHNY and CDR2 SVGAGI (reference sequence). V shed 0 bases and J shed 13 bases, with 13 bases lying between them. CDR3: CASSYSGRVTQFF. CDR3 DNA: TGTGCCAGCAGTTACTCGGGTCGGGTTACCCAGTTCTTC.

The genes are TRBV7-2 and TRBJ2-1, with D perhaps TRBD2 (5 bases). Trimming cost V 2 bases and J 8 bases, with 16 bases left between them. CDR3 length equals 15 residues. CDR1 and CDR2 (germline): SGHTA, FQGNSA. DNA of the CDR3: TGTGCCAGCAGCTTACAAAGCGGCTCAAGGGATGAGCAGTTCTTC. Translating it yields CASSLQSGSRDEQFF.

The genes are TRBV5-1 and TRBJ1-3; D perhaps matches TRBD1 (6 bases). Trimming took off 4 bases at V and 1 base at J, with 15 bases between the two ends. In germline, CDR1 is SGHRS, CDR2 YFSETQ. This CDR3 contains 16 residues. CDR3 region: CASSDQGMESGNTIYF. CDR3 DNA sequence: TGCGCCAGCAGCGATCAGGGGATGGAATCTGGAAACACCATATATTTT.

The chain employs TRBV7-3 and TRBJ2-1, with a tentative D call TRBD2 (6 bases). The V gene's germline CDR1 is SGHTA and CDR2 FQGTGA. This CDR3 has 15 residues. V gave up 0 bases and J gave up 7 bases, with 13 bases separating them. The DNA for the CDR3 is TGTGCCAGCAGCTTAACGGGACTGGGAGGTAATGAGCAGTTCTTC. It specifies CASSLTGLGGNEQFF.

V is TRBV4-1 and J is TRBJ2-7; 8 bases fit TRBD1. The CDR3 covers 16 residues. Germline CDR1 and CDR2: MGHRA and YSYEKL. V shed 3 bases and J 3 bases; nucleotides not matched to a gene: 10. This CDR3 is CASSQTDRQGYYEQYF. The CDR3 nucleotides read TGCGCCAGCAGCCAGACTGACCGACAGGGGTACTACGAGCAGTACTTC.

The chain has TRBV5-1 and TRBJ2-7, with 9 bases fitting TRBD2. Germline V gene lookup returns CDR1 SGHRS and CDR2 YFSETQ. J gave up 5 bases and V 0 bases, and 6 bases lay outside the gene matches. The CDR3 consists of 15 residues. DNA of the CDR3: TGCGCCAGCAGCTTGGCTAGCGGGAATCTTCACGAGCAGTACTTC. Protein product: CASSLASGNLHEQYF.

The chain is built from TRBV5-4 and TRBJ2-5; 12 bases are a match to TRBD2. The CDR3 sequence is 15 residues long. The trim removed 3 bases at V and 5 bases at J, leaving 5 bases unmatched. Per the germline V gene, CDR1 is SGHNT and CDR2 is YYREEE (reference sequence). The CDR3: CASSSRTSGVETQYF. DNA of the CDR3: TGTGCCAGCAGCTCCCGGACTAGCGGGGTGGAGACCCAGTACTTC. The whole variable domain, remainder taken from reference TRBV5-4 and TRBJ2-5, is ETGVTQSPTHLIKTRGQQVTLRCSSQSGHNTVSWYQQALGQGPQFIFQYYREEENGRGNFPPRFSGLQFPNYSSELNVNALELDDSALYLCASSSRTSGVETQYFGPGTRLLVL.

This clone was seen more than once but under ten times. This chain links TRBV5-5 with TRBJ1-2; 11 bases align to TRBD1. Germline CDR1 reads SGHKS; CDR2 reads YYEKEE (reference sequence). This CDR3 region has 16 residues. The V and J ends lost 0 bases and 7 bases, in that order; junction bases with no gene match: 8. CDR3 region: CASSLAPGTGGTGYTF. The CDR3 DNA reads TGTGCCAGCAGCTTGGCTCCAGGGACAGGGGGGACTGGCTACACCTTC.

This chain links TRBV19 with TRBJ1-5; D remains ambiguous. The CDR3 extends over 14 amino acids. The germline gives CDR1 LNHDA, CDR2 SQIVND (reference sequence). Trimming took off 7 bases at V and 3 bases at J, with 13 bases between the two ends. The CDR3 protein is CASNGGKNNQPQHF. The CDR3 DNA follows: TGTGCCAGTAACGGAGGGAAGAACAATCAGCCCCAGCATTTT.

V gene TRBV18 combines with J gene TRBJ1-1, with D maybe TRBD1 (6 bases). V was shortened by 4 bases and J by 1 base, with 13 bases between the two germline ends. The CDR3 runs 15 residues. Germline V lookup: CDR1 KGHSH, CDR2 LQKENI. This chain's CDR3 is CASSQRQVPNTEAFF. The CDR3 region has the DNA TGTGCCAGCTCACAGCGACAGGTCCCGAACACTGAAGCTTTCTTT.

Points on this clone: An end of the junction differs from the germline gene, which may be a read error. V is TRBV5-4 and J is TRBJ1-1, with 10 bases fitting TRBD1. This CDR3 has 14 amino acids. Germline-derived CDR1 and CDR2 are SGHNT and YYREEE (reference sequence). CDR3: CAGSPGTGETEAFF. The CDR3 DNA reads TGTGCCGGCAGCCCGGGGACAGGGGAGACTGAAGCTTTCTTT.

The genes are TRBV4-1 and TRBJ2-2; 7 bases match TRBD2. The trim removed 4 bases at V and 6 bases at J, leaving 11 bases unmatched. The CDR3 runs to 16 residues. Per the germline V gene, CDR1 is MGHRA and CDR2 is YSYEKL. CDR3 sequence: CASSPYGTIRPGELFF. CDR3 nucleotides: TGCGCCAGCAGCCCCTACGGGACTATTCGACCCGGGGAGCTGTTTTTT.

The chain uses TRBV7-9 and TRBJ1-1; perhaps TRBD1 as D (5 bases). Germline V gene sequence: CDR1 SEHNR, CDR2 FQNEAQ (reference sequence). There are 15 residues in the CDR3. Trimming stripped 2 bases from V and 0 bases from J, with 10 bases between. In DNA form, the CDR3 reads TGTGCCAGCAGCTTATGGCGACAGTTGAACACTGAAGCTTTCTTT. It translates to CASSLWRQLNTEAFF.